Each of the 13 T cell receptor beta chains below was sequenced from the same sample in a study of T cell repertoires in cytomegalovirus infection. TCRdb recomputed calls from the reads with MiXCR, one row per CDR3 protein. Of about 600,000 distinct CDR3 sequences in the sample, 20% to 30% were seen once. Source material: CD8+ T cells from PBMCs. Receptors originate from a human donor in good health (CMV status not recorded). Some clones in this sample may be carry-over from other donors' samples.

This clonotype was picked up one time. A read error may be the cause here, since a much bigger clone is one base away. The chain carries TRBV7-6 and TRBJ2-1, with D perhaps TRBD1 (6 bases). The length of the CDR3 is 13 residues. From germline, CDR1 is SGHVS and CDR2 FNYEAQ. This chain's CDR3 is CANSSLQGSEQFF. As DNA, the CDR3 is TGTGCCAACAGCTCATTACAGGGATCTGAGCAGTTCTTC.

Remarks on this clonotype: Just one base apart from a much larger clone, this may be a read error. The CDR3 carries no conserved terminal phenylalanine or tryptophan, so it likely arises from a read error. The V and J genes are TRBV7-4 and TRBJ2-1, with D uncertain. Germline V CDR1 and CDR2: SGHVT, SQSDAQ. The CDR3 extends over 13 amino acids. The ends were cut back, 5 bases at V and 5 bases at J, with 10 bases in the middle. CDR3 residues: CASSPQGHNEQFS. CDR3 sequence (DNA): TGTGCCAGCAGCCCACAAGGCCACAATGAGCAGTTCTCC.

This chain uses TRBV6-2 or TRBV6-3 with TRBJ1-1; D is unresolved. Germline V CDR1 and CDR2: MNHEY, SVGEGT. Trimming cost V 3 bases and J 3 bases, with 8 bases left between them. This CDR3 contains 13 residues. As DNA, the CDR3 is TGTGCCAGCAGTTATCCATTGGACACTGAAGCTTTCTTT. Translating gives CASSYPLDTEAFF.

This clonotype was seen more than once but under ten times. The chain combines TRBV20-1 with TRBJ2-5; 7 nucleotides match TRBD2. The germline V gene encodes CDR1 DFQATT and CDR2 SNEGSKA (reference sequence). The CDR3 extends over 12 amino acids. Trimming cost V 6 bases and J 5 bases; bases outside gene matches: 6. The DNA of the CDR3 is TGCAGTGCCCCAAGGGAGGGGGAGACCCAGTACTTC. Its protein product is CSAPREGETQYF.

This chain uses TRBV28 with TRBJ2-3; 11 bases align to TRBD1. The CDR3 is made up of 14 amino acids. Unmatched junction bases numbered 5, after V lost 10 bases and J lost 2 bases. Germline CDR1 and CDR2: MDHEN and SYDVKM. CDR3 DNA: TGTGCCACTACGGGACAGGGGGTCACAGATACGCAGTATTTT. Amino acids: CATTGQGVTDTQYF.

This clonotype has more than one count but fewer than ten. The chain carries TRBV27 and TRBJ2-3, with 11 bases identical to TRBD1. V shed 8 bases, J shed 2 bases, and the junction held 6 bases outside the gene matches. The CDR3 is 15 residues long. Germline CDR1 is MNHEY and CDR2 is SMNVEV (reference sequence). CDR3 region: CASGWTGGPTDTQYF. The CDR3, as DNA: TGTGCCAGCGGCTGGACAGGGGGCCCCACAGATACGCAGTATTTT.

The table lists this clonotype with many counts. The V and J genes are TRBV7-9 and TRBJ2-1; TRBD2 might be the D (5 bases). CDR3 length: 16 amino acids. Germline V CDR1 and CDR2: SEHNR, FQNEAQ (reference sequence). The V end lost 5 bases, the J end lost 8 bases, and 22 bases lay between the germline ends. Here the CDR3 DNA reads TGTGCCAGCAGCGATGGTCGGCTAGCCCTGAATGATGAGCAGTTCTTC. Its translation: CASSDGRLALNDEQFF.

The CDR3, as DNA: TGCGCCAGCAGTCATCTGGGGAGGTCGGAATACGAGCAGTACTTC. Translating gives CASSHLGRSEYEQYF. The chain has TRBV23-1 and TRBJ2-7; D might be TRBD2 (6 bases). TRBV23-1 is filed as an ORF, its function uncertain. This CDR3 contains 15 residues. With 3 bases removed from V and 4 bases from J, the gap between germline ends came to 16 bases.

The rearrangement links TRBV6-6 to TRBJ2-7, with D unclear. Germline V gene lookup returns CDR1 MNHNY and CDR2 SVGAGI (reference sequence). This CDR3 is 11 amino acids long. V was pared by 11 bases and J by 1 base, with 9 bases between. As DNA, the CDR3 is TGTGCCGAATCAGATTCCTACGAGCAGTACTTC. Translated: CAESDSYEQYF.

This clonotype was seen a few times. This chain uses TRBV7-9 with TRBJ2-7; 7 bases agree with TRBD1. V was pared by 5 bases and J by 1 base, with 8 bases of the junction left unmatched. Germline V gives CDR1 SEHNR, CDR2 FQNEAQ (reference sequence). CDR3 length: 15 residues. The CDR3 DNA follows: TGTGCCAGCAGCCCACCCGGGACAGCGTCCTACGAGCAGTACGTC. Translating gives CASSPPGTASYEQYV.

This clonotype was seen ten or more times. The gene calls are TRBV6-2 or TRBV6-3 and TRBJ2-4; 8 nucleotides line up with TRBD1. Trimming cost V 6 bases and J 1 base; bases outside gene matches: 2. This CDR3 comprises 14 residues. Germline assignment: CDR1 MNHEY and CDR2 SVGEGT. CDR3 sequence reads: CASSRGLAKNIQYF. The DNA of the CDR3 is TGTGCCAGCAGCAGGGGGCTGGCCAAAAACATTCAGTACTTC.

This clonotype was recorded at least ten times. One end of the junction fails to match germline, which may point to a read error. V gene TRBV5-1 combines with J gene TRBJ2-1; maybe TRBD2 (6 bases). The CDR3 covers 14 residues. Germline loops: CDR1 SGHRS, CDR2 YFSETQ. CDR3 amino acids: CASSLGGAPNEQFF. The DNA for the CDR3 is TGTGCCAGCAGTTTGGGAGGAGCTCCTAATGAGCAGTTCTTC.

The rearrangement uses TRBV2 and TRBJ2-7, with 10 bases matching TRBD2. The germline gives CDR1 SNHLY, CDR2 FYNNEI. This CDR3 is 15 amino acids long. V trimming: 2 bases; J trimming: 5 bases; junction bases outside the gene matches: 6. CDR3 residues: CASSERASGGHEQYF. The DNA of the CDR3 is TGTGCCAGCAGTGAAAGGGCTAGCGGGGGTCACGAGCAGTACTTC.